This TCR beta chain came from a study of blood T cells in healthy people across ages (dated by TCRdb to the mid-2010s). Study-wide context: Template switching captured roughly one uniquely barcoded TCR beta cDNA molecule per two T cells in model experiments. Using deep sequencing normalized with unique cDNA molecular identifiers, the study measured how TCR beta repertoire diversity changes with age. The donors were divided into four age groups: young (average roughly 17 years), middle-aged (approximately 39), aged (about 61) and long-lived (nearly 85). To avoid experimental bias, donors of different ages were randomly spread across the sequencing lanes. The study analyzed two additional independent replicas of 1 million unique cDNA reads from the same blood draw for two donors, one aged 18 to 30 and one aged 80 or older. The paper as a whole reports these results and caveats: As age increased, observed TCR beta diversity per million T cells dropped in a roughly linear way, and a significant reduction was already evident by age roughly 40. Because profiling used bulk unsorted PBMCs, naive and antigen-experienced compartments could not be compared conclusively. Estimates of total diversity based on one million sequenced T cells were regarded as lower bounds and as underestimates. The CMV infection status of donors was not known, potentially confounding age-related changes in expanded clonotypes. A strong correlation was found between observed TCR beta diversity and the percentage of naive T cells measured by flow cytometry. Compared with the aged group, more naive CD4+ T cells, fewer expanded clones and increased TCR diversity were shown by the long-lived group, suggesting age selection.

To note about this clonotype: Which antigen it targets is not known. One junction end does not reproduce the germline sequence, and a read error may be involved.

The method was 5' RACE. The instrument given in TCRdb is Illumina HiSeq 2500. A second PCR of roughly 7 to 12 cycles was performed with a sample-barcoded 5' primer and a J-beta primer mix. A template-switch 5' adaptor carrying 12 random nucleotides introduced a unique molecular identifier onto each TCR beta cDNA molecule. Each sample yielded at least 2.5 million CDR3-containing paired-end reads. First-strand cDNA synthesis was performed from all RNA using the Mint cDNA synthesis kit, with priming by a TRBC-specific oligonucleotide. All cDNA was treated with uracil-DNA glycosylase and then went through a first 18-cycle PCR with the universal primers M1SS and BC2_uni_R. In the authors' own workflow: Each sample was normalized by randomly selecting 1 million high-quality reads, each carrying a distinct molecular identifier. Reads sharing molecular identifiers were discarded rather than binned into consensus sequences. CDR3 identification, clonotype clustering and error correction used MiTCR with a Q25 quality threshold and the strictest error-elimination algorithm. A nonparametric unseen species model with Euler transformation was used to estimate lower-bound total TCR beta diversity. The public reads were run again by TCRdb, first through fastp at Q25 and then through MiXCR, and only productive beta chains were kept. Rows are unified per CDR3 protein, each entry keeping the most common DNA and genes. These V and J calls are TCRdb output, not the study's own analysis. Across this sample there are 800,000 to 950,000 distinct CDR3 sequences, with 36% seen only once. 10% to 15% of the sample comes from the top ten.

The donors were around 39 Caucasian individuals from Russia, aged about 6 to 100 years, who were systemically healthy. Around 10 milliliters of peripheral blood were drawn from each donor into EDTA-treated Vacutainer tubes. Ficoll-Paque density-gradient centrifugation was used to isolate PBMCs, with at least 6 million per sample. Total RNA, at least 5 micrograms per sample, was extracted from PBMCs with Trizol reagent. Naive CD45RAhigh/CD27high T cell percentages were measured by flow cytometry on a PBMC aliquot from every donor. Per the germline V gene, MNHNS is the CDR1 and SASEGT is the CDR2. The CDR3, from cysteine to phenylalanine, totals 14 residues. The kept DNA is CDR3 alone, 42 bases in frame from the first base.

The clonotype comes from a man younger than 30 in good health. Input material: blood. This chain joins TRBV6-1 to TRBJ1-6, with no D gene named confidently. The CDR3 region has the sequence CASSVRAYNSPLHF. In nucleotides, the sequence is TGTGCCAGCAGTGTCCGGGCCTACAATTCACCCCTCCACTTT.